Listed here are 8 T cell receptor beta chains from one sample, sequenced in a study of cytomegalovirus exposure and HLA in healthy donors. The PCR had 60 Vbeta and 13 Jbeta primers. The table came from immunoSEQ multiplex PCR; TCRdb's copy has only in-frame clones and leaves some out. The sample contains approximately 150,000 clones, roughly 80% of which appear only once. The material sequenced was PBMCs. These TCRs come from a man under 40 in good health and CMV-seronegative.

V and J are TRBV27 and TRBJ1-2; the match to TRBD1 covers 7 bases. The CDR3 sequence is 16 residues long. Unmatched junction bases numbered 13, after V lost 5 bases and J lost 4 bases. The germline V gene has CDR1 MNHEY and CDR2 SMNVEV (reference sequence). The CDR3 DNA reads as TGTGCCAGCAGTCCATACCGGACAGGAGAATTCTATGGCTACACCTTC. This sequence encodes CASSPYRTGEFYGYTF.

This chain uses TRBV21-1 with TRBJ2-2; the tabulated D call, TRBD1, remains unverified against the DNA. TRBV21-1 has pseudogene status. CDR3 size: 18 residues. Here the CDR3 reads CASSPWDRGFSNTGELFF. Written as DNA, the CDR3 is TGTGCCAGCAGCCCCTGGGACAGGGGATTTAGTAACACCGGGGAGCTGTTTTTT.

The V gene is TRBV5-1, the J gene TRBJ1-5; 9 positions match TRBD1. Per germline, CDR1 SGHRS and CDR2 YFSETQ. The CDR3 runs to 15 residues. V was pared by 3 bases and J by 10 bases, with 11 bases of the junction left unmatched. The CDR3 DNA sequence: TGCGCCAGCAGCTCGTCCGTGGGACAGGGTATACCCCAGCATTTT. It specifies CASSSSVGQGIPQHF.

The chain recombines TRBV14 with TRBJ2-1; 10 bases fit TRBD2. The CDR3 length is 16 residues. The V and J ends lost 4 bases and 9 bases, in that order; junction bases with no gene match: 12. The V gene's germline CDR1 is SGHDN and CDR2 FVKESK. The CDR3 protein is CASSLDGLAGAFEQFF. CDR3 DNA: TGTGCCAGCAGCCTCGACGGTCTAGCGGGAGCCTTTGAGCAGTTCTTC.

The table lists this clone with a few counts. The chain couples TRBV4-2 to TRBJ2-4; 7 nucleotides line up with TRBD1. CDR3 length equals 18 residues. With V trimmed by 0 bases and J by 1 base, 9 bases remained unmatched. CDR1 and CDR2 (germline): LGHNA, YNFKEQ. DNA for the CDR3: TGTGCCAGCAGCCAAGATCCACAGGGGTGGATGGCCAAAAACATTCAGTACTTC. Translating it yields CASSQDPQGWMAKNIQYF.

The chain joins TRBV19 to TRBJ2-1; D is unclear. Trimming cost V 6 bases and J 5 bases, with 14 bases left between them. The germline CDR1 and CDR2 sequences are LNHDA and SQIVND (reference sequence). This CDR3 comprises 14 residues. The CDR3 protein is CASSYSRINNEQFF. The DNA for the CDR3 is TGTGCCAGTAGCTACAGCAGGATCAACAATGAGCAGTTCTTC.

The V and J genes are TRBV18 and TRBJ2-6, with 7 bases lining up with TRBD1. The CDR3 sequence is 15 residues long. V gave up 4 bases and J gave up 2 bases; unmatched junction bases: 2. CDR1 and CDR2 from the germline V gene are KGHSH and LQKENI. The CDR3 sequence: CASSLTGAGANVLTF. CDR3 DNA sequence: TGTGCCAGCTCACTCACAGGGGCTGGGGCCAACGTCCTGACTTTC.

This chain connects TRBV28 to TRBJ1-1, with 9 bases aligning to TRBD1. The V gene end was trimmed by 5 bases and the J gene end by 2 bases; junction bases not matched to a gene: 18. The germline V gene has CDR1 MDHEN and CDR2 SYDVKM. The CDR3 sequence is 19 residues long. In nucleotides, the CDR3 is TGTGCCAGCAGTCTTAGGGGGGTGGGGACAGGGCAGTCCAACACTGAAGCTTTCTTT. This codes for CASSLRGVGTGQSNTEAFF.